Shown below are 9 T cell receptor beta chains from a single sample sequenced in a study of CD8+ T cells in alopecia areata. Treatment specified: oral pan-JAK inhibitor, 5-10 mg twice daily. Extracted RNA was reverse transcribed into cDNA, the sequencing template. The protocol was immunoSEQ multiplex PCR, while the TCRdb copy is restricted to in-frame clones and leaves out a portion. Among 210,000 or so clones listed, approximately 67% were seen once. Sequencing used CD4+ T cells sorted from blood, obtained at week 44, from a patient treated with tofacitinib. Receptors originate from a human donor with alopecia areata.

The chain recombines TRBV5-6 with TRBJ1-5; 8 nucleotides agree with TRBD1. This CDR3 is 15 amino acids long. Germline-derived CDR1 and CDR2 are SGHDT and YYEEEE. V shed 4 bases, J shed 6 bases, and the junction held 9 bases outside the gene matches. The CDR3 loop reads CASSPFGQGAQPQHF. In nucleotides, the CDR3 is TGTGCCAGCAGCCCCTTTGGACAGGGCGCTCAGCCCCAGCATTTT.

In DNA form, the CDR3 reads TGTGCCAGCAGCTTATACAGCAGCACAGATACGCAGTATTTT. Amino acid sequence: CASSLYSSTDTQYF. The chain carries TRBV7-9 and TRBJ2-3; D is unclear. This CDR3 contains 14 residues. V was pared by 2 bases and J by 0 bases, with 6 bases between. Germline CDR1 and CDR2: SEHNR and FQNEAQ (reference sequence).

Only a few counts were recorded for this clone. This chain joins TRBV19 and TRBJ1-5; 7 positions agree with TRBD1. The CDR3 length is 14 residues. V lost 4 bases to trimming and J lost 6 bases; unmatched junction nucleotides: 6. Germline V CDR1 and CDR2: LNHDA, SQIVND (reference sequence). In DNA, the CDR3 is TGTGCCAGTAGTAGTGAGGGGGCGCCTCAGCCCCAGCATTTT. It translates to CASSSEGAPQPQHF.

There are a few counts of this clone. The CDR3 region is CASSQLAGGLGTQYF. CDR3 DNA: TGCGCCAGCAGCCAGCTAGCGGGGGGGCTCGGTACGCAGTATTTT. The chain joins TRBV4-3 to TRBJ2-3; 12 nucleotides match TRBD2. The CDR3 spans 15 residues. Germline values: CDR1 LGHNA, CDR2 YSLEER. After removal of 3 bases from V and 8 bases from J, the junction contained 6 bases not matched to a gene.

DNA of the CDR3: TGCAGTGCCCCAGACAGGTTTGGCTACACCTTC. It translates to CSAPDRFGYTF. This chain links TRBV20-1 with TRBJ1-2; a weak D match, TRBD1 (6 bases). Germline CDR1 is DFQATT and CDR2 is SNEGSKA (reference sequence). Between the trimmed V and J ends, which lost 6 bases and 7 bases, there was a span of 12 bases. The CDR3 loop spans 11 amino acids.

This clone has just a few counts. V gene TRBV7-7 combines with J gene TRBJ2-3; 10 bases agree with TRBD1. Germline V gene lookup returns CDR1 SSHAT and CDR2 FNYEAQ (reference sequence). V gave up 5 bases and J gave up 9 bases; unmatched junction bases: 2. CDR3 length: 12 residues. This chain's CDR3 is CASSPGQGTQYF. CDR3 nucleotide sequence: TGTGCCAGCAGCCCGGGACAGGGGACGCAGTATTTT.

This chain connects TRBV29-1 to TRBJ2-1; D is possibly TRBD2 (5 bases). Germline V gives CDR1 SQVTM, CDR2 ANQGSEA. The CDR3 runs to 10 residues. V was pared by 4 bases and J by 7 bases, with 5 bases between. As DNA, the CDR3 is TGCAGCGTTGGGAGGAATGAGCAGTTCTTC. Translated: CSVGRNEQFF.

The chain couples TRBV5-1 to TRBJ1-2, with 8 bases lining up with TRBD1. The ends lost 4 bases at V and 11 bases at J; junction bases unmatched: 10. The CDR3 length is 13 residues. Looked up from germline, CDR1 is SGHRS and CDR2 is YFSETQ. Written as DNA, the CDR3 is TGCGCCAGCAGCCGCTTGGACAGGGCTCTATACACCTTC. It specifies CASSRLDRALYTF.

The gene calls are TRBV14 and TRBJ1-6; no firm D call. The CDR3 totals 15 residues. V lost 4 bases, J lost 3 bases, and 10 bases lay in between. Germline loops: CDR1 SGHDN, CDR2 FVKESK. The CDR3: CASSRREVYNSPLHF. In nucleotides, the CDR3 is TGTGCCAGCAGCCGCCGGGAGGTCTATAATTCACCCCTCCACTTT.